What follows describes a single TCR beta chain. Its antigen remains unidentified. This record comes from a study of vaccination effects on CD4 cells after COVID-19. Study-level information: It was a median of 72 days after the second dose that post-vaccine samples were obtained.

The study's findings and limits: Late post-vaccination, clones induced by infection and those induced by vaccine underwent marked clonal contraction.

V shed 0 bases and J shed 0 bases, with 9 bases lying between them. The CDR3 is 16 amino acids. CDR1 is MNHNY and CDR2 is SVGAGI in the germline V gene (reference sequence). The ViraFEST assay expanded antigen-specific CD4+ T cells with viral peptide pools before sequencing. Following an approximately eleven-day culture, CD4+ T cells were purified. Vaccine administered to participants consisted of two doses of either BNT162b2 or mRNA-1273. People in the vaccine group had not been infected with SARS-CoV-2 before, and their nucleocapsid antibodies were negative. Wells of around 2 million PBMC each were grown with 8.5 to 10 IU/ml IL-2 and around 10 ug/ml peptides. The assay was immunoSEQ multiplex PCR, and TCRdb's table has in-frame clones only and misses some. The table shows about 28,000 clones, with about 70% occurring only once.

This receptor was obtained from a human donor who received a COVID-19 vaccine. Sequenced here: CD4+ T cells from PBMCs cultured with HCoV-NL63 spike peptides, sampled after COVID-19 vaccination. The gene calls are TRBV6-6 and TRBJ1-3; D is possibly TRBD1 (5 bases). The CDR3 protein is CASSYSQARSGNTIYF. CDR3 sequence (DNA): TGTGCCAGCAGTTACTCACAGGCCCGCTCTGGAAACACCATATATTTT.